This T cell receptor beta chain is drawn from a study of T-cell reconstitution after alpha-beta-depleted transplantation in children. Comments on this clonotype: Its antigen is undetermined.

TCRbeta library construction was performed incorporating unique molecular identifiers. Via MiXCR, TCRdb re-called the PCR reads, giving one row per CDR3 protein. This table holds approximately 980,000 distinct CDR3 sequences, about 30% found once. V lost 1 base and J lost 4, with 8 bases in between. This CDR3 is built from 13 residues. Germline assignment: CDR1 MNHNS and CDR2 SASEGT. Study-wide results and limits: About two months after transplant, alpha-beta T cells reportedly came from several hundred expanded graft clones. Certain patients had high TCRbeta diversity at day 60, and it came from recipient T cells and thymic progenitors that survived. After one year, T-cell counts and TCRbeta diversity mostly came from new T cells.

The origin of this receptor is a boy younger than two who had a stem cell transplant for SCID, so the T cells may come from the graft donor. This sequence joins TRBV6-1 and TRBJ2-7; D is ambiguous. The sequencing used PBMCs, mostly from graft donor cells, collected 360 days after TCRalphabeta/CD19-depleted stem cell transplant. The CDR3 protein is CASSEVENYEQYF. The CDR3 DNA follows: TGTGCCAGCAGTGAAGTGGAGAATTACGAGCAGTACTTC.